A single sample is the source of the 16 T cell receptor beta chains below, sequenced in a study of blood T cell repertoires in COVID-19. Assay: immunoSEQ multiplex PCR; the TCRdb copy retains only in-frame clones and omits some. The sample consists of roughly 43,000 clones, 82% of them appearing once. What was sequenced was peripheral blood. The receptor set was obtained from a woman between 70 and 85 years old with acute or convalescent COVID-19.

This clone was counted between two and nine times. This sequence joins TRBV6-5 and TRBJ1-2; 7 nucleotides align to TRBD1. V trimming: 0 bases; J trimming: 8 bases; junction bases outside the gene matches: 0. The CDR3 is 12 amino acids. CDR1 is MNHEY and CDR2 is SVGAGI in the germline V gene. DNA of the CDR3: TGTGCCAGCAGTTACTCGACAGGGGGCTACACCTTC. Translated, it gives CASSYSTGGYTF.

The chain has TRBV6-5 and TRBJ2-1, with D possibly TRBD2 on 5 matching bases. Germline loops: CDR1 MNHEY, CDR2 SVGAGI. Trimming took off 9 bases at V and 8 bases at J, with 17 bases between the two ends. CDR3 length: 13 amino acids. In nucleotides, the CDR3 is TGTGCCAGTCGAGAGGGTAAGACTCATGAGCAGTTCTTC. Translated: CASREGKTHEQFF.

In this sample, this clone turned up once. In nucleotides, the CDR3 is TGCGCCAGCAGCCTTAGCGGGAGGGGCACGGAGACCCAGTACTTC. Encoded protein: CASSLSGRGTETQYF. The chain employs TRBV5-1 and TRBJ2-5; 11 bases match TRBD2. This CDR3 contains 15 residues. V was clipped by 4 bases and J by 5 bases; unmatched bases: 7. The V gene's germline CDR1 is SGHRS and CDR2 YFSETQ.

This clone was detected a few times. The J gene is TRBJ1-2, the V gene TRBV9, with 7 bases that match TRBD1. V lost 0 bases to trimming and J lost 8 bases; unmatched junction nucleotides: 4. Per the germline V gene, CDR1 is SGDLS and CDR2 is YYNGEE. The CDR3 has 13 residues. In DNA, the CDR3 is TGTGCCAGCAGCGTAGCAGACAGGGCGGGCTACACCTTC. Residues: CASSVADRAGYTF.

J is TRBJ2-1 and V is TRBV11-3, with D tentatively TRBD2 (5 bases). Trimming pared 0 bases from V and 4 bases from J, leaving 13 bases between. CDR1 SGHNT and CDR2 YENEEA come from the germline V gene. The CDR3 runs to 16 residues. The CDR3 protein is CASSLEVGILYNEQFF. The CDR3 nucleotides are TGTGCCAGCAGCTTAGAGGTCGGGATACTGTACAATGAGCAGTTCTTC.

There are a few counts of this clone. The rearrangement uses TRBV6-1 and TRBJ1-5; 10 nucleotides match TRBD1. The V and J ends lost 2 bases and 2 bases, in that order; junction bases with no gene match: 6. The germline V gene encodes CDR1 MNHNS and CDR2 SASEGT. The CDR3 contains 17 residues. The chain's CDR3 is CASSEKGTGVRNQPQHF. CDR3 sequence (DNA): TGTGCCAGCAGTGAAAAAGGGACAGGGGTTCGCAATCAGCCCCAGCATTTT.

This chain links TRBV3-1 (or the pseudogene TRBV3-2) with TRBJ2-1; 9 bases are shared with TRBD2. This CDR3 spans 14 amino acids. Germline V gives CDR1 LGHDT, CDR2 YNNKEL (reference sequence). Trimming took 4 bases from V and 10 from J; bases not matched to a gene: 8. The CDR3 DNA sequence: TGTGCCAGCAGCCCTAGCGGGGCCTACAGGGAGCAGTTCTTC. Translated: CASSPSGAYREQFF.

The rearrangement joins TRBV7-8 to TRBJ1-3, with D perhaps matching TRBD1 (5 bases). The CDR3 totals 13 residues. From germline, CDR1 is SGHVS and CDR2 FQNEAQ. V was cut by 6 bases and J by 8 bases, with 14 bases left in between. The CDR3, as DNA: TGTGCCAGCAGGCCTCCGTGGGGGGACACCATATATTTT. This encodes CASRPPWGDTIYF.

The V and J genes are TRBV9 and TRBJ2-3, with 7 bases that match TRBD2. This CDR3 comprises 14 residues. Trimming cost V 4 bases and J 4 bases; bases outside gene matches: 6. CDR1 is SGDLS, CDR2 YYNGEE, per germline. The DNA of the CDR3 is TGTGCCAGCAGCCCGCGGGAGAGGGCAGATACGCAGTATTTT. It is translated as CASSPRERADTQYF.

J is TRBJ1-2 and V is TRBV11-2; tentatively, D is TRBD1 (6 bases). This CDR3 contains 17 residues. With 0 bases removed from V and 2 bases from J, the gap between germline ends came to 16 bases. The germline V gene encodes CDR1 SGHAT and CDR2 FQNNGV. The CDR3 region is CASSLDPTGTPNYGYTF. In DNA, the CDR3 is TGTGCCAGCAGCTTAGACCCAACTGGGACACCCAACTATGGCTACACCTTC.

The chain carries TRBV5-1 and TRBJ2-3; 8 bases map to TRBD1. The CDR3 is 15 residues long. Germline V gene lookup returns CDR1 SGHRS and CDR2 YFSETQ. V trimming: 0 bases; J trimming: 1 base; junction bases outside the gene matches: 1. This chain's CDR3 is CASSLEDRGTDTQYF. CDR3 nucleotide sequence: TGCGCCAGCAGCTTGGAGGACAGGGGCACAGATACGCAGTATTTT.

The CDR3 bases are TGTGCCAGCACTCCAGGGGGGTCTGGAAACACCATATATTTT. Its translation is CASTPGGSGNTIYF. This chain links TRBV28 with TRBJ1-3; 7 bases agree with TRBD1. The CDR3 has 14 amino acids. V was pared by 7 bases and J by 1 base, with 4 bases of the junction left unmatched. The germline V gene encodes CDR1 MDHEN and CDR2 SYDVKM. The variable domain in full, completed from reference TRBV28 and TRBJ1-3, reads DVKVTQSSRYLVKRTGEKVFLECVQDMDHENMFWYRQDPGLGLRLIYFSYDVKMKEKGDIPEGYSVSREKKERFSLILESASTNQTSMYLCASTPGGSGNTIYFGEGSWLTVV.

There are a few counts of this clone. The chain uses TRBV9 and TRBJ2-2; 11 bases agree with TRBD2. CDR3 length: 15 residues. Losses at the gene ends were 4 bases for V and 8 bases for J; bases not matched to a gene: 7. Germline V CDR1 and CDR2: SGDLS, YYNGEE. As DNA, the CDR3 is TGTGCCAGCAGCCCCCGACTAGCGGGGAGGGGGGAGCTGTTTTTT. Translation gives CASSPRLAGRGELFF. The whole variable domain, remainder taken from reference TRBV9 and TRBJ2-2, is DSGVTQTPKHLITATGQRVTLRCSPRSGDLSVYWYQQSLDQGLQFLIQYYNGEERAKGNILERFSAQQFPDLHSELNLSSLELGDSALYFCASSPRLAGRGELFFGEGSRLTVL.

The chain links TRBV7-2 to TRBJ2-1; TRBD2 aligns across 9 bases. V lost 3 bases, J lost 9 bases, and 15 bases stayed unmatched. CDR3 size: 17 residues. Germline values: CDR1 SGHTA, CDR2 FQGNSA. CDR3 in amino acids: CASSLSIAGGGGSEQFF. In DNA form, the CDR3 reads TGTGCCAGCAGCTTGAGTATTGCGGGAGGGGGTGGCAGTGAGCAGTTCTTC.

This chain uses TRBV14 with TRBJ2-1, with 9 nucleotides matching TRBD1. CDR3 size: 16 residues. Germline lookup yields CDR1 SGHDN and CDR2 FVKESK. J lost 7 bases, V lost 2 bases, and 9 bases had no gene match. CDR3 amino acids: CASSQRGQGGDNEQFF. The CDR3 DNA reads as TGTGCCAGCAGCCAACGGGGACAGGGAGGGGATAATGAGCAGTTCTTC.

The rearrangement uses TRBV19 and TRBJ2-1, with TRBD2 matching over 10 bases. Per the germline V gene, CDR1 is LNHDA and CDR2 is SQIVND (reference sequence). Trimming cost V 8 bases and J 6 bases; bases outside gene matches: 4. The CDR3 is 13 residues long. CDR3 region: CASGIAGGNEQFF. The CDR3 DNA reads as TGTGCCAGTGGCATAGCGGGAGGCAATGAGCAGTTCTTC.